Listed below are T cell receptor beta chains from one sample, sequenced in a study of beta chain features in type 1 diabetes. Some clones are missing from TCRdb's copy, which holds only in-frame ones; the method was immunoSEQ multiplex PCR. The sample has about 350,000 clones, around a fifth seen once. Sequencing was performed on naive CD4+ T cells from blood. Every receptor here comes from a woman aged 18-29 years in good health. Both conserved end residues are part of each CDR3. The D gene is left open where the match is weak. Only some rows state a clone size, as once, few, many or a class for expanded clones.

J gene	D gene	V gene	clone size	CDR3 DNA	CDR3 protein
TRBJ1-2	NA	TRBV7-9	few	TGTGCCAGCAGCTTAGGCCAGGGTCTCTATGGCTACACCTTC	CASSLGQGLYGYTF
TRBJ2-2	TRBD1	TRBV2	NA	TGTGCCACTCAACAGGGGGTCGCCGGGGAGCTGTTTTTT	CATQQGVAGELFF
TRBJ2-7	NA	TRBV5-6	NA	TGTGCCAGCAGCTTGGACCAGAACTACGAGCAGTACTTC	CASSLDQNYEQYF
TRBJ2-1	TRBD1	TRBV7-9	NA	TGTGCCAGCAGCACCCGTCGGGGGACAGGGGGCAATGAGCAGTTCTTC	CASSTRRGTGGNEQFF
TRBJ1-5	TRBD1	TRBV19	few	TGTGCCAGTAGATTTTTCCGGGACAGGGGCTTCAATCAGCCCCAGCATTTT	CASRFFRDRGFNQPQHF
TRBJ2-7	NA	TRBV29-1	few	TGCAGCGTTCGTTCGGAGCTCCACTCCTACGAGCAGTACTTC	CSVRSELHSYEQYF
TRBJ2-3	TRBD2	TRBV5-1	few	TGCGCCAGCAGCCCTAGCGGGAGCGATACGCAGTATTTT	CASSPSGSDTQYF
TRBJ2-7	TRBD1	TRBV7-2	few	TGTGCCAGCAGCTTAAGGACAGGGAGTTCCTACGAGCAGTACTTC	CASSLRTGSSYEQYF
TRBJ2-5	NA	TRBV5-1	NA	TGCGCCAGCAGCTTGGTCCGGGGAGAGACCCAGTACTTC	CASSLVRGETQYF
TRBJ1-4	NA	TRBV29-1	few	TGCAGCGTTGAAGCAGGGGCGGATGAAAAACTGTTTTTT	CSVEAGADEKLFF
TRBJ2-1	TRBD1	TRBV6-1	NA	TGTGCCAGCAGGGAGAGGGCAGGGGGTAGGGATGAGCAGTTCTTC	CASRERAGGRDEQFF
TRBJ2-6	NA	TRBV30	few	TGTGCCTGGAGCGCCGCTCGGGCTGGGGCCAACGTCCTGACTTTC	CAWSAARAGANVLTF
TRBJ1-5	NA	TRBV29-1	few	TGCAGCGTTGCGGCGGGAAATAGCAATCAGCCCCAGCATTTT	CSVAAGNSNQPQHF
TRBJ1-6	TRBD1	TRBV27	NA	TGTGCCAGCAGTCCCTCTGGACAGGGACAAAAGAGGGGTTCACCCCTCCACTTT	CASSPSGQGQKRGSPLHF
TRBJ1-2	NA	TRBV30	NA	TGTGCCTTCTCCTTGGGGGCCCTTGAAGGCTACACCTTC	CAFSLGALEGYTF
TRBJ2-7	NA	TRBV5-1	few	TGCGCCAGCAGCTTGGGGGGCTCCCCCTACGAGCAGTACTTC	CASSLGGSPYEQYF
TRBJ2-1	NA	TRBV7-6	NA	TGTGCCAGCAGCGCCAGGTTGCGGGGGCTTTACAATGAGCAGTTCTTC	CASSARLRGLYNEQFF
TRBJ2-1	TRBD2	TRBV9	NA	TGTGCCAGCAGCGTACGTCTCGGTAGCGGGGCGCCAAGCTCCTACAATGAGCAGTTCTTC	CASSVRLGSGAPSSYNEQFF
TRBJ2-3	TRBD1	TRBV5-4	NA	TGTGCCAGCAGCTTGGAGGGACAGGGAACAGATACGCAGTATTTT	CASSLEGQGTDTQYF
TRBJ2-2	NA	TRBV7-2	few	TGTGCCAGCAGCGGGCGCAGCAGTACCGGGGAGCTGTTTTTT	CASSGRSSTGELFF
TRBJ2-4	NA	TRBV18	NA	TGTGCCAGCTCACCAAAAGAGGGAGTGAGGGCCAAAAACATTCAGTACTTC	CASSPKEGVRAKNIQYF
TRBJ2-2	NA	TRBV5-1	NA	TGCGCCAGCAGCTGGGTCGGAGGCACCGGGGAGCTGTTTTTT	CASSWVGGTGELFF
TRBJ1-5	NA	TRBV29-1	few	TGCAGCGTGCATCGAGGTCTCCAGACCCAGCATTTT	CSVHRGLQTQHF
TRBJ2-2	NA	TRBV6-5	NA	TGTGCCAGCAGTTATTATCGAGCCGGGGAGCTGTTTTTT	CASSYYRAGELFF
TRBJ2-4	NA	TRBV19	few	TGTGCCAGTAGTATGGGGAGCGTCATTCAGTACTTC	CASSMGSVIQYF
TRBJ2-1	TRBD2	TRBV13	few	TGTGCCAGCAGCTTAGGCGCTCTTTTCACGACTAGCCCGACCCTCTTCTCCTACAATGAGCAGTTCTTC	CASSLGALFTTSPTLFSYNEQFF
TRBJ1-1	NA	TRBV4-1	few	TGCGCCAGCAGCCCAGGGAGGGGCGCAAGGATGAACACTGAAGCTTTCTTT	CASSPGRGARMNTEAFF
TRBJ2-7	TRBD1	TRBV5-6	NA	TGTGCCAGCAGCTTTCAGGGGACAGGGTGGACCTACGAGCAGTACTTC	CASSFQGTGWTYEQYF
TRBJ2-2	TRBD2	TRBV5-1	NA	TGCGCCAGCAGCACTACTAGCGGGGTCAACACCGGGGAGCTGTTTTTT	CASSTTSGVNTGELFF
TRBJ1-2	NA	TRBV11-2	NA	TGTGCCAGCAGCCCGCAGGGCTATGGCTACACCTTC	CASSPQGYGYTF
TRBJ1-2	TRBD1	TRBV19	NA	TGTGCCAGTAGTGGGGGACAGGCGGGCTATGGCTACACCTTC	CASSGGQAGYGYTF
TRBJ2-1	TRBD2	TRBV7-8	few	TGTGCCAGCAGCTTTAGCGGGGTGAGCTCCTACAATGAGCAGTTCTTC	CASSFSGVSSYNEQFF
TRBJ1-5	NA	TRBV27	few	TGTGCCAGCAGTCCAGGGGAGGGAGCCGATCAGCCCCAGCATTTT	CASSPGEGADQPQHF
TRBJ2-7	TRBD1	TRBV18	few	TGTGCCAGCTCACCACCGGGACAGAGCTCCTACGAGCAGTACTTC	CASSPPGQSSYEQYF
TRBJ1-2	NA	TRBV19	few	TGTGCCAGTAGTTTCCCCCAGCGGGGCTACACCTTC	CASSFPQRGYTF
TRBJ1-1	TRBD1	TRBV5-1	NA	TGCGCCAGCAGGGCCGGGACAGGGGACACTGAAGCTTTCTTT	CASRAGTGDTEAFF
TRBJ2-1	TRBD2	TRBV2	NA	TGTGCCAGCACCGGAGAGATAGCGGGCTCCTACAATGAGCAGTTCTTC	CASTGEIAGSYNEQFF
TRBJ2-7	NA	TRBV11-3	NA	TGTGCCAGCAGCTTGGGGCAGGACTCCTACGAGCAGTACTTC	CASSLGQDSYEQYF
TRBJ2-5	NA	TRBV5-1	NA	TGCGCCAGCAGCCTCGGACTCCAAGAGACCCAGTACTTC	CASSLGLQETQYF
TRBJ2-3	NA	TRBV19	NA	TGTGCCAGTACCGTCCAGGGGAGCCTCCTCGAGGATACGCAGTATTTT	CASTVQGSLLEDTQYF
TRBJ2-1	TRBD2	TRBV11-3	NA	TGTGCCAGCAGCTTAGGATCCCTTGCGGGAGCGGAGCAGTTCTTC	CASSLGSLAGAEQFF